Detailed here is one T cell receptor beta chain. Its antigen is unknown. The data were taken from a study of T cells expressing NK-cell markers. Study summary: Obtained from sorted CD3+CD56+NKG2C+, CD3+CD56+NKG2C- and CD3+CD56-NKG2C+ T cells were the TCR beta repertoires. Study-level results: Five or six of the donors carried dominant NKG2C+ clonotypes that took up about 1.0-7.5% of their CD8+ T cells.

From its re-call of the 5' RACE reads, TCRdb lists each CDR3 protein once, without DNA. The sample holds 300,000 to 450,000 distinct CDR3 sequences. Germline-derived CDR1 and CDR2 are MNHNS and SASEGT. CDR3 length: 16 residues. The gene calls are TRBV6-1 and TRBJ2-3; the D call from TCRdb, TRBD2, cannot be confirmed without DNA. The sample comprised blood T cells: a sorted CD56 or NKG2C T cell subset, CD4+ or CD8+ T cells, or bulk PBMC T cells (not recorded which). This sequence originates from a man aged 18-70 years in good health. CDR3: CASSRTSGASTDTQYF.